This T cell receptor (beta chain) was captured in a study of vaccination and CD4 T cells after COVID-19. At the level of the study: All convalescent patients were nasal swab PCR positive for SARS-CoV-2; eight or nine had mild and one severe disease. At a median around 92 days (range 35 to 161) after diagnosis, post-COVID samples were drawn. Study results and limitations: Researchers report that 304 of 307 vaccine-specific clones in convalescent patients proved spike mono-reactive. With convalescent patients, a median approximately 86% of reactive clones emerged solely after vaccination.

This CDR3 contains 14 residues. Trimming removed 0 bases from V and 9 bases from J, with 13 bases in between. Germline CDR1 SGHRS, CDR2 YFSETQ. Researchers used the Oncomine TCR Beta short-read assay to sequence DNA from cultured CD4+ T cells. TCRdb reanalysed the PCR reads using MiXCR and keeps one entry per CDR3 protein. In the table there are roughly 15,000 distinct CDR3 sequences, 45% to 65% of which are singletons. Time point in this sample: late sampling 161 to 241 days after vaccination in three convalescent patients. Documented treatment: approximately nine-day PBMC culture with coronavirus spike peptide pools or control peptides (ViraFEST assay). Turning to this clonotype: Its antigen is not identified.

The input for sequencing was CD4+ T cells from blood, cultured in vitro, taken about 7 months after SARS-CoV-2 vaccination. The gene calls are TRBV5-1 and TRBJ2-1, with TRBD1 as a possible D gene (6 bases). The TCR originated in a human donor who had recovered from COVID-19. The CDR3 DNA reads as TGCGCCAGCAGCTTGGGTCAGGGGAATGGTGAGCAGTTCTTC. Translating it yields CASSLGQGNGEQFF.